This T cell receptor (beta chain) was recovered during a study of blood T cell repertoires in COVID-19. Study information: PBMCs, B-cell-depleted T cells, or T cells were the source of the cDNA or gDNA that made up the material.

Participants came from about 24 US areas, aged about 18 to 89 years. Some clones are missing from TCRdb's copy, which holds only in-frame ones; the method was immunoSEQ multiplex PCR. Found here are 180,000 or so clones, around 80% of them singletons; the top ten hold 10% to 15%. The clonotype was recovered from an older woman who had recovered from COVID-19. The sample taken for sequencing was PBMCs or T cells enriched from blood (not recorded which).

CDR3 DNA sequence: TGTGCCAGCAGCCCTTGGGACAGGAATCAGCCCCAGCATTTT. Translating it yields CASSPWDRNQPQHF. The chain carries TRBV3-1 (or the pseudogene TRBV3-2) and TRBJ1-5; 8 nucleotides match TRBD1. V lost 4 bases, J lost 4 bases, and 3 bases stayed unmatched. This CDR3 is built from 14 residues. Germline values: CDR1 LGHDT, CDR2 YNNKEL (reference sequence).